The rows below give T cell receptor beta chains drawn from one sample of a study of neurological immune-mediated disorders. A single record per CDR3 protein comes from TCRdb applying MiXCR to the 5' RACE reads. The sample lists around 46,000 distinct CDR3 sequences, 1.9% occurring once. Sequencing input: PBMCs. The receptors come from a woman in her thirties or forties with multiple sclerosis. CDR3s include the opening cysteine and the closing phenylalanine or tryptophan.

CDR3 protein	V gene	J gene
CSARRNSNYGYTF	TRBV20-1	TRBJ1-2
CASSLGVAGNEQFF	TRBV12-3/TRBV12-4	TRBJ2-1
CASSLPTYTGGFLAFF	TRBV7-2	TRBJ1-1
CASSLITGDEQFF	TRBV7-2	TRBJ2-1
CATSSRGVAKNIQYF	TRBV15	TRBJ2-4
CSAKGLAGGQYQETQYF	TRBV20-1	TRBJ2-5
CASSPGTGELFF	TRBV12-3/TRBV12-4	TRBJ2-2
CASSVQGRTDTQYF	TRBV9	TRBJ2-3
CSGTSNRLSTKNNEQFF	TRBV29-1	TRBJ2-1
CASSPGVGYTF	TRBV14	TRBJ1-2
CASSVYSSRDEQFF	TRBV5-6	TRBJ2-1
CSAPGLAGGTDTQYF	TRBV20-1	TRBJ2-3
CASSPDGTGSNEQFF	TRBV9	TRBJ2-1
CSAPEGAGQPQHF	TRBV20-1	TRBJ1-5
CASSYIAGGQFF	TRBV7-8	TRBJ2-1
CATSRDGGAAGYTEAFF	TRBV15	TRBJ1-1